The 27 T cell receptor beta chains below come from one sample, sequenced in a study of blood T cell repertoires in COVID-19. Only in-frame clones appear in the TCRdb table, and some are missing; sequencing was by immunoSEQ multiplex PCR. The sample has about 43,000 clones; about 83% are singletons. The source material was peripheral blood. These receptors all come from a man in his forties or fifties with COVID-19, enrolled during active disease.

The genes are TRBV6-5 and TRBJ2-1; 11 bases map to TRBD1. This CDR3 contains 14 residues. CDR1 and CDR2 (germline): MNHEY, SVGAGI. Unmatched junction bases numbered 5, after V lost 7 bases and J lost 6 bases. CDR3 sequence reads: CASMDRGQSNEQFF. For the CDR3, the DNA is TGTGCCAGCATGGACAGGGGGCAATCCAATGAGCAGTTCTTC.

Regarding this clone: The sample carries other DNA sequences with the same CDR3. J is TRBJ2-5 and V is TRBV5-1; 15 nucleotides match TRBD2. V lost 4 bases to trimming and J lost 2 bases; unmatched junction nucleotides: 3. CDR3 length equals 16 residues. Per the germline V gene, CDR1 is SGHRS and CDR2 is YFSETQ. The CDR3 reads CASSTGLAGGQETQYF. The CDR3 DNA sequence: TGCGCCAGCAGCACAGGACTAGCGGGAGGGCAAGAGACCCAGTACTTC.

This clone occurred a few times. This chain's CDR3 is CASSPGLAADTQYF. The CDR3 DNA reads as TGTGCCAGCAGCCCGGGACTAGCAGCAGATACGCAGTATTTT. This chain links TRBV5-8 with TRBJ2-3, with 9 bases aligning to TRBD2. Trimming cost V 4 bases and J 4 bases; bases outside gene matches: 4. Germline V gene lookup returns CDR1 SGHTS and CDR2 YDEGEE. This CDR3 is 14 amino acids long.

This clone was counted once. The V and J genes are TRBV5-1 and TRBJ1-1, with a tentative D call TRBD1 (5 bases). Germline CDR1 SGHRS, CDR2 YFSETQ. The V gene lost 4 bases and the J gene lost 11 bases, with 21 bases spanning the gap. The CDR3 runs 14 residues. CDR3 nucleotides: TGCGCCAGCAGCCCCCGGATCCGGGACTCCACGGCTTTCTTT. Translated: CASSPRIRDSTAFF.

The chain uses TRBV5-6 and TRBJ2-1; D perhaps matches TRBD1 (6 bases). V lost 4 bases to trimming and J lost 7 bases, with 21 bases between them. Germline lookup yields CDR1 SGHDT and CDR2 YYEEEE. The CDR3 runs to 16 residues. This CDR3 is CASSPQDRRLLNEQFF. The CDR3 DNA follows: TGTGCCAGCAGCCCCCAAGACAGGCGGTTACTTAATGAGCAGTTCTTC.

The genes are TRBV20-1 and TRBJ1-4; 8 nucleotides align to TRBD1. The CDR3 sequence is 15 residues long. CDR1 DFQATT and CDR2 SNEGSKA come from the germline V gene (reference sequence). Trimming took 3 bases from V and 7 from J; bases not matched to a gene: 10. CDR3 in DNA: TGCAGTGCTAGTACGACAGGACAGGGAGTTGAAAAACTGTTTTTT. Translated, it gives CSASTTGQGVEKLFF.

This clone has only a few counts. This chain joins TRBV28 and TRBJ1-1; tentative D call: TRBD1 (5 bases). Germline lookup yields CDR1 MDHEN and CDR2 SYDVKM. The CDR3 spans 16 residues. The V end was cut by 3 bases, the J end by 1 base, with 15 bases between. CDR3: CASSFSGGRRNTEAFF. In DNA form, the CDR3 reads TGTGCCAGCAGTTTTTCCGGGGGACGGAGGAACACTGAAGCTTTCTTT. The full variable domain, with the rest looked up from reference TRBV28 and TRBJ1-1, is DVKVTQSSRYLVKRTGEKVFLECVQDMDHENMFWYRQDPGLGLRLIYFSYDVKMKEKGDIPEGYSVSREKKERFSLILESASTNQTSMYLCASSFSGGRRNTEAFFGQGTRLTVV.

The chain uses TRBV2 and TRBJ1-5; unclear D gene. Germline CDR1 SNHLY, CDR2 FYNNEI. The CDR3 has 18 amino acids. Trimming pared 8 bases from V and 0 bases from J, leaving 23 bases between. In nucleotides, the CDR3 is TGTGCCAGCGGAGACGGTGAGGGTCTTACTTATAGCAATCAGCCCCAGCATTTT. Residues: CASGDGEGLTYSNQPQHF.

The chain couples TRBV13 to TRBJ2-5, with 8 nucleotides matching TRBD2. The V and J ends lost 4 bases and 3 bases, in that order; junction bases with no gene match: 10. The length of the CDR3 is 16 residues. The germline CDR1 and CDR2 sequences are PRHDT and FYEKMQ (reference sequence). Here the CDR3 DNA reads TGTGCCAGCAGCTCCTATCGGGAGGGGACTGAAGAGACCCAGTACTTC. Translation gives CASSSYREGTEETQYF.

The chain employs TRBV5-6 and TRBJ1-2; TRBD1 matches 7 bases. The junction had 6 bases not matched to a gene; V was cut back by 1 base and J by 0 bases. Germline V lookup: CDR1 SGHDT, CDR2 YYEEEE. This CDR3 region has 16 residues. Here the CDR3 reads CASSLFGTEANYGYTF. For the CDR3, the DNA is TGTGCCAGCAGCTTGTTCGGGACAGAGGCTAACTATGGCTACACCTTC.

Notes on this clone: Other DNA sequences from this sample encode an identical CDR3 as well. As DNA, the CDR3 is TGTGCCAGCAGCCAGGACTCGGGTTCGCCCCAGCATTTT. Its translation: CASSQDSGSPQHF. This chain uses TRBV14 with TRBJ1-5; D not certain. V was pared by 3 bases and J by 9 bases, with 12 bases between. The germline V gene has CDR1 SGHDN and CDR2 FVKESK. There are 13 residues in the CDR3.

This chain joins TRBV29-1 and TRBJ2-7; 9 positions agree with TRBD1. The V gene end was trimmed by 2 bases and the J gene end by 2 bases; junction bases not matched to a gene: 7. CDR1 is SQVTM, CDR2 ANQGSEA, per germline. The CDR3 sequence is 15 residues long. The chain's CDR3 is CSVERGTGTTYEQYF. The CDR3, as DNA: TGCAGCGTTGAAAGAGGGACAGGGACTACCTACGAGCAGTACTTC.

This clone has only a few counts. This chain uses TRBV10-3 with TRBJ2-7; the match to TRBD2 covers 7 bases. The CDR3 totals 12 residues. Germline V CDR1 and CDR2: ENHRY, SYGVKD. With 8 bases clipped from V and 0 bases from J, the junction kept 1 base outside the gene matches. The CDR3 is CAIQRGSYEQYF. CDR3 DNA sequence: TGTGCCATCCAGCGGGGCTCCTACGAGCAGTACTTC.

The chain combines TRBV6-6 with TRBJ2-2; a weak D match, TRBD2 (5 bases). The CDR3 is made up of 13 amino acids. V was trimmed by 2 bases and J by 9 bases, leaving 10 bases between them. Per the germline V gene, CDR1 is MNHNY and CDR2 is SVGAGI (reference sequence). The CDR3 sequence: CASSYERGRELFF. The CDR3 DNA reads as TGTGCCAGCAGTTACGAGAGAGGGCGGGAGCTGTTTTTT.

This chain joins TRBV4-1 and TRBJ1-5; 7 bases align to TRBD1. The ends lost 0 bases at V and 1 base at J; junction bases unmatched: 3. Per the germline V gene, CDR1 is MGHRA and CDR2 is YSYEKL. The CDR3 is 16 amino acids. In nucleotides, the CDR3 is TGCGCCAGCAGCCAAGATAGACAGGGAAGCAATCAGCCCCAGCATTTT. The encoded protein is CASSQDRQGSNQPQHF.

This sequence joins TRBV5-4 and TRBJ2-2; 7 bases match TRBD2. The CDR3 consists of 15 residues. The germline V gene encodes CDR1 SGHNT and CDR2 YYREEE (reference sequence). Losses at the gene ends were 5 bases for V and 3 bases for J; bases not matched to a gene: 7. This chain's CDR3 is CASRSSGPYTGELFF. CDR3 sequence (DNA): TGTGCCAGCAGGAGTAGCGGGCCTTACACCGGGGAGCTGTTTTTT.

The chain recombines TRBV10-3 with TRBJ2-3, with 8 bases fitting TRBD1. The CDR3 has 13 residues. The V gene end was trimmed by 10 bases and the J gene end by 3 bases; junction bases not matched to a gene: 6. Per germline, CDR1 ENHRY and CDR2 SYGVKD. CDR3 residues: CATSTGVTDTQYF. The CDR3 nucleotides read TGTGCCACATCGACAGGGGTTACAGATACGCAGTATTTT.

The chain links TRBV6-1 to TRBJ2-2; a weak D match, TRBD2 (5 bases). Deletions cut 2 bases from V and 3 bases from J, with 10 bases between. There are 15 residues in the CDR3. Germline-derived CDR1 and CDR2 are MNHNS and SASEGT. CDR3 nucleotide sequence: TGTGCCAGCAGTGAATGGGAGACATACACCGGGGAGCTGTTTTTT. Translating gives CASSEWETYTGELFF.

This chain joins TRBV6-1 and TRBJ1-6, with D perhaps TRBD1 (5 bases). This CDR3 region has 15 residues. The ends were cut back, 0 bases at V and 13 bases at J, with 16 bases in the middle. Germline CDR1 is MNHNS and CDR2 is SASEGT. CDR3 residues: CASSEAPTASWPLHF. In DNA form, the CDR3 reads TGTGCCAGCAGTGAAGCCCCGACAGCCAGCTGGCCCCTCCACTTT.

This clone was observed a single time. The V call is TRBV29-1, the J call TRBJ2-3; D perhaps matches TRBD2 (7 bases). The germline CDR1 and CDR2 sequences are SQVTM and ANQGSEA. The CDR3 consists of 16 residues. The V gene lost 3 bases and the J gene lost 2 bases, with 18 bases spanning the gap. The CDR3 loop reads CSVDGRRGGSTDTQYF. CDR3 nucleotides: TGCAGCGTTGATGGTAGGAGGGGGGGATCCACAGATACGCAGTATTTT.

This clone has more than one count but fewer than ten. DNA of the CDR3: TGTGCCAGCAGTTATCAGCCGGGACAGGGTAAAGAGACCCAGTACTTC. Residues: CASSYQPGQGKETQYF. The rearrangement links TRBV7-8 to TRBJ2-5; 9 bases agree with TRBD1. J gave up 3 bases and V 6 bases, and 11 bases lay outside the gene matches. This CDR3 is 16 amino acids long. CDR1 and CDR2 (germline): SGHVS, FQNEAQ. The full variable domain, completed using reference TRBV7-8 and TRBJ2-5, is GAGVSQSPRYKVAKRGQDVALRCDPISGHVSLFWYQQALGQGPEFLTYFQNEAQLDKSGLPSDRFFAERPEGSVSTLKIQRTQQEDSAVYLCASSYQPGQGKETQYFGPGTRLLVL.

This chain links TRBV5-1 with TRBJ1-4; weak D call: TRBD1 (5 bases). V lost 0 bases to trimming and J lost 7 bases, with 10 bases between them. CDR1 and CDR2 (germline): SGHRS, YFSETQ. The CDR3 contains 14 residues. The CDR3 loop is CASSLEGVGEKLFF. In nucleotides, the CDR3 is TGCGCCAGCAGCTTGGAAGGGGTGGGTGAAAAACTGTTTTTT.

This chain links TRBV7-3 with TRBJ2-1, with a possible D match to TRBD2 (7 bases). CDR1 is SGHTA, CDR2 FQGTGA, per germline. Trimming removed 5 bases from V and 3 bases from J, with 20 bases in between. The CDR3 loop spans 17 amino acids. The CDR3 sequence is CASSPTDGGAYYNEQFF. In DNA form, the CDR3 reads TGTGCCAGCAGCCCCACAGATGGGGGGGCTTACTACAATGAGCAGTTCTTC.

The V call is TRBV5-1, the J call TRBJ2-1; D may be TRBD1 (6 bases). Germline values: CDR1 SGHRS, CDR2 YFSETQ. The CDR3 covers 17 residues. Trimming left V 4 bases short and J 5 bases short, with 22 bases between. This chain's CDR3 is CASSPGDTHPTNNEQFF. Written as DNA, the CDR3 is TGCGCCAGCAGCCCCGGGGACACCCACCCTACAAACAATGAGCAGTTCTTC. Looking up the rest from reference TRBV5-1 and TRBJ2-1 gives the full variable domain: KAGVTQTPRYLIKTRGQQVTLSCSPISGHRSVSWYQQTPGQGLQFLFEYFSETQRNKGNFPGRFSGRQFSNSRSEMNVSTLELGDSALYLCASSPGDTHPTNNEQFFGPGTRLTVL.

The chain uses TRBV7-9 and TRBJ1-2, with 8 bases that match TRBD1. Germline loops: CDR1 SEHNR, CDR2 FQNEAQ (reference sequence). Trimming at V came to 5 bases and at J to 5 bases, leaving 13 bases not matched to a gene. The CDR3 contains 16 residues. The CDR3 DNA sequence: TGTGCCAGCAGCCAGCAGGGGGCGCGGGGTGGATATGGCTACACCTTC. This codes for CASSQQGARGGYGYTF.

CDR3 loop: CASSLLAGGGTGELFF. The DNA of the CDR3 is TGTGCCAGTAGCTTACTAGCGGGGGGCGGAACCGGGGAGCTGTTTTTT. The J gene is TRBJ2-2, the V gene TRBV19; 12 nucleotides agree with TRBD2. The CDR3 sequence is 16 residues long. Per the germline V gene, CDR1 is LNHDA and CDR2 is SQIVND (reference sequence). V lost 6 bases and J lost 5; bases outside the gene matches: 7.

This clone has a single count. This chain uses TRBV14 with TRBJ1-1, with 8 bases identical to TRBD1. Germline V gives CDR1 SGHDN, CDR2 FVKESK. V trimming: 6 bases; J trimming: 2 bases; junction bases outside the gene matches: 5. This CDR3 region has 14 residues. CDR3 protein: CASRDRVKNTEAFF. In DNA form, the CDR3 reads TGTGCCAGCAGGGACAGGGTAAAAAACACTGAAGCTTTCTTT. Combining the CDR3 with reference TRBV14 and TRBJ1-1 gives the whole variable domain EAGVTQFPSHSVIEKGQTVTLRCDPISGHDNLYWYRRVMGKEIKFLLHFVKESKQDESGMPNNRFLAERTGGTYSTLKVQPAELEDSGVYFCASRDRVKNTEAFFGQGTRLTVV.